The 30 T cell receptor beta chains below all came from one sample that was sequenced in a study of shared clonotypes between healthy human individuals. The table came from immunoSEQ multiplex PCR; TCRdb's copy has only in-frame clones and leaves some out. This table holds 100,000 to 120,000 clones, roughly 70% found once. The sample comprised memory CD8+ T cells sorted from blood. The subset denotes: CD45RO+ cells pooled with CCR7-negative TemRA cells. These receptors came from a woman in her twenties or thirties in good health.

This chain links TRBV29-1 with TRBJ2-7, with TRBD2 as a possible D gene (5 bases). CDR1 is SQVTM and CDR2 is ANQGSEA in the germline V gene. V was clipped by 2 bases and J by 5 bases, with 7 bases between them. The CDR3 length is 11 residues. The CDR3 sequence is CSVEHGDEQYF. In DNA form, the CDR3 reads TGCAGCGTTGAACACGGGGACGAGCAGTACTTC.

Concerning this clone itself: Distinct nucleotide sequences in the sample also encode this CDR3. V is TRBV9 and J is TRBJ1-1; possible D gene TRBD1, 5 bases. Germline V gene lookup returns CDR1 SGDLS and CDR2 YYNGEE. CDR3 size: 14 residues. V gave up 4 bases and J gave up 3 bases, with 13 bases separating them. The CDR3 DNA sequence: TGTGCCAGCAGCCCTAGTTGGGGGGACACTGAAGCTTTCTTT. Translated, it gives CASSPSWGDTEAFF.

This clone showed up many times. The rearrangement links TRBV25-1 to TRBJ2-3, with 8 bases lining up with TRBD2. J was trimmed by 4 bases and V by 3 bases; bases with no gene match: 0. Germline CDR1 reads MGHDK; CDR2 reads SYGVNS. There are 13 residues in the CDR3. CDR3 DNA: TGTGCCAGCAGTGACGGGAGGGCAGATACGCAGTATTTT. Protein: CASSDGRADTQYF.

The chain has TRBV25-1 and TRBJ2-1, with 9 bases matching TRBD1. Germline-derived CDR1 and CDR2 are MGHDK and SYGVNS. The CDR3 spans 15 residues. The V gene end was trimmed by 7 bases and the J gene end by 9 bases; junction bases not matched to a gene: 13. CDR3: CASNAGTGSAVEQFF. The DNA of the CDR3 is TGTGCCAGCAACGCTGGGACAGGGAGTGCGGTTGAGCAGTTCTTC.

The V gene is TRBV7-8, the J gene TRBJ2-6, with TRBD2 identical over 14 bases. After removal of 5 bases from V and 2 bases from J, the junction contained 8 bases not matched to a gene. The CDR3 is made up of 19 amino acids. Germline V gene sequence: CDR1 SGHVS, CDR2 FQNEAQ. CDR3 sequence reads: CASSIQGLAGETGANVLTF. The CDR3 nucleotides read TGTGCCAGCAGCATCCAGGGACTAGCGGGAGAAACTGGGGCCAACGTCCTGACTTTC.

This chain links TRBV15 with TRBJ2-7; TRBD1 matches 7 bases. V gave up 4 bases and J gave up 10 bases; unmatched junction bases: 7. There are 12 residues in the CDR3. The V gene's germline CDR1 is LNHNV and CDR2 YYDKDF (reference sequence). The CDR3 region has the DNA TGTGCCACCAGCATCCGACAGGGTCTCCAGTACTTC. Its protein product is CATSIRQGLQYF.

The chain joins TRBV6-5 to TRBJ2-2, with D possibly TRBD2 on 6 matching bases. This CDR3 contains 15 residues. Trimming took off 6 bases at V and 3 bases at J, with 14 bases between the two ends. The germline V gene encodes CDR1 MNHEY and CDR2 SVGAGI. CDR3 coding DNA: TGTGCCAGCAGGGAGGGGACGTTGGACACCGGGGAGCTGTTTTTT. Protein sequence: CASREGTLDTGELFF.

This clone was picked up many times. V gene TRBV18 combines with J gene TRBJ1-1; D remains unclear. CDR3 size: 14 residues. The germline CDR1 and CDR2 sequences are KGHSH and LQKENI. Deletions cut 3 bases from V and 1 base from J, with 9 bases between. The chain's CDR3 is CASSPEPGNTEAFF. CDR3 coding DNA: TGTGCCAGCTCACCCGAGCCAGGGAACACTGAAGCTTTCTTT.

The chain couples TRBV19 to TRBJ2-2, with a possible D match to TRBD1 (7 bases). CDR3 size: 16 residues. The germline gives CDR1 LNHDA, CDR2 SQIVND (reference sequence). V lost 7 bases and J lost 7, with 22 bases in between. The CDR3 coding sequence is TGTGCCAGTACCATTCAGATGGCAGGGGGGAACGGGGAGCTGTTTTTT. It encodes CASTIQMAGGNGELFF. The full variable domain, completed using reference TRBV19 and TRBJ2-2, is DGGITQSPKYLFRKEGQNVTLSCEQNLNHDAMYWYRQDPGQGLRLIYYSQIVNDFQKGDIAEGYSVSREKKESFPLTVTSAQKNPTAFYLCASTIQMAGGNGELFFGEGSRLTVL.

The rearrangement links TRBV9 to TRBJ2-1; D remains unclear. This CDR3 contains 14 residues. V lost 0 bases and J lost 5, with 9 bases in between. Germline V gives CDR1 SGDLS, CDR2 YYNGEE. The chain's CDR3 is CASSVGVSNNEQFF. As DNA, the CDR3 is TGTGCCAGCAGCGTAGGGGTTAGCAACAATGAGCAGTTCTTC.

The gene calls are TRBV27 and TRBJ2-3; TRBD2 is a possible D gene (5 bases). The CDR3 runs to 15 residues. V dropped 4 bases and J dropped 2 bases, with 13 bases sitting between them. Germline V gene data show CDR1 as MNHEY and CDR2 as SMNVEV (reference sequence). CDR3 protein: CASSSFSADTDTQYF. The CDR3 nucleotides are TGTGCCAGCAGTTCGTTTAGCGCGGACACAGATACGCAGTATTTT.

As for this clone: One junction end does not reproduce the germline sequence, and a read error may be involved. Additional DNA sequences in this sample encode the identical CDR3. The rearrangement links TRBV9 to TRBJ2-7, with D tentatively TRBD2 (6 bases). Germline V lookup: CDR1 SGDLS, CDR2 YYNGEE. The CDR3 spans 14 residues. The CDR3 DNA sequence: TGTGCCAGCAGCGTGTTGGGGGACTCCTACGAACAGTACTTC. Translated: CASSVLGDSYEQYF.

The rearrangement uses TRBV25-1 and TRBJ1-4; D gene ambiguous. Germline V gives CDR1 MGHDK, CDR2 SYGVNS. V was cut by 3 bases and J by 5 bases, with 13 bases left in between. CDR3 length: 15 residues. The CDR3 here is CASSDSGQQNEKLFF. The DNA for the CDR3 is TGTGCCAGCAGTGATTCGGGCCAGCAGAATGAAAAACTGTTTTTT.

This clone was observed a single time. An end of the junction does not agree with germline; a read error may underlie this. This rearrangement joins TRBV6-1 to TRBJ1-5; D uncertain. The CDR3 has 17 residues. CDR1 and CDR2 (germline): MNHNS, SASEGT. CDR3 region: CASSDRRAEESTQPQHF. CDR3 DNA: TGTGCCAGCAGTGATCGAAGGGCAGAAGAAAGCACTCAGCCCCAGCATTTT.

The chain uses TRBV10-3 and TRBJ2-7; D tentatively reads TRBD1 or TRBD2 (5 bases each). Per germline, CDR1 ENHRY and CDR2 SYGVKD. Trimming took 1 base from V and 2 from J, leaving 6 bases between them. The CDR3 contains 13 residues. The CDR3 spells CAISEWGPYEQYF. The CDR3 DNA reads TGTGCCATCAGTGAGTGGGGACCCTACGAGCAGTACTTC.

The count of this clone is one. CDR3 region: CASRSSGDPFDEQYF. Here the CDR3 DNA reads TGTGCCAGCAGGTCTAGCGGGGACCCTTTCGACGAGCAGTACTTC. The chain combines TRBV14 with TRBJ2-5; TRBD2 matches at 9 bases. TRBJ2-7 matches the DNA end more closely, so the J call is doubtful. There are 15 residues in the CDR3. Germline-derived CDR1 and CDR2 are SGHDN and FVKESK.

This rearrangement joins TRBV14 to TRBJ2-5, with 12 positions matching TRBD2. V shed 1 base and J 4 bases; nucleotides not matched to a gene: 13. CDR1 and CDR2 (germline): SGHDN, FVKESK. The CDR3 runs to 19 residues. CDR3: CASSQARTSGEELGETQYF. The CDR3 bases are TGTGCCAGCAGCCAAGCCCGGACTAGCGGGGAAGAGTTGGGAGAGACCCAGTACTTC.

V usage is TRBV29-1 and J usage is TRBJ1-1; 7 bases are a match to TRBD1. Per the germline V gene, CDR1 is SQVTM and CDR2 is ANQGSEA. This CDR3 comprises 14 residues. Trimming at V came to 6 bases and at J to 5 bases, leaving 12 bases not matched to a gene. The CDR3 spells CSVHGEGATTEAFF. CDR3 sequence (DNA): TGCAGCGTACATGGGGAGGGGGCGACAACTGAAGCTTTCTTT.

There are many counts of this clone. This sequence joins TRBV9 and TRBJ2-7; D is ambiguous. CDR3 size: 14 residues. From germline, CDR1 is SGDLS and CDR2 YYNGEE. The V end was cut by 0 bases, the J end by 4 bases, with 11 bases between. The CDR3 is CASSVGANSYEQYF. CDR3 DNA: TGTGCCAGCAGCGTAGGAGCGAACTCTTACGAGCAGTACTTC.

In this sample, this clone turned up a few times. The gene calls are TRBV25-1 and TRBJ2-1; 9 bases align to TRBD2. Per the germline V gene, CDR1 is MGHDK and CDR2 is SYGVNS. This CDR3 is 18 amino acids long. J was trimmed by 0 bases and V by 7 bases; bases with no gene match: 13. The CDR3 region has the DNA TGTGCCAGCACCAAGGGGCGGGAGGGCCACTCCTCCTACAATGAGCAGTTCTTC. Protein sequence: CASTKGREGHSSYNEQFF. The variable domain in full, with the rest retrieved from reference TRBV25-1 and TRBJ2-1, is EADIYQTPRYLVIGTGKKITLECSQTMGHDKMYWYQQDPGMELHLIHYSYGVNSTEKGDLSSESTVSRIRTEHFPLTLESARPSHTSQYLCASTKGREGHSSYNEQFFGPGTRLTVL.

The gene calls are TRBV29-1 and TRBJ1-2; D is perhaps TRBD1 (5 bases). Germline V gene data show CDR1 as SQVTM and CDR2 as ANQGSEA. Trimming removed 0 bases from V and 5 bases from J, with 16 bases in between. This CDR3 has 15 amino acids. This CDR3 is CSVEDRELPLYGYTF. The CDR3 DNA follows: TGCAGCGTTGAAGACAGGGAATTACCCCTGTATGGCTACACCTTC.

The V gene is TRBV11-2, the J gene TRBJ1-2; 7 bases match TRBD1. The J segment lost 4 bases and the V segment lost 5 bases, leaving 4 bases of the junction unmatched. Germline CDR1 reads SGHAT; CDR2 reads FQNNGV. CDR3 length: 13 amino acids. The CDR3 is CASSRGGPYGYTF. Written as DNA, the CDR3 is TGTGCCAGCAGCCGAGGGGGCCCCTATGGCTACACCTTC.

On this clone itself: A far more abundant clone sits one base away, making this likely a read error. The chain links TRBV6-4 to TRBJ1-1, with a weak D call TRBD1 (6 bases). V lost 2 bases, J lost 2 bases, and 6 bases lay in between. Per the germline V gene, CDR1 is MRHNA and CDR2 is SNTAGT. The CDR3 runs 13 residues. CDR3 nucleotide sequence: TGTGCCAGCAGTGACGGGGGCAACACTGAAGCTTTCTTT. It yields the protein CASSDGGNTEAFF.

The DNA for the CDR3 is TGCGCCAGCAGTAGTGTAGGGGGGTCCCGCTCCTACGAGCAGTACTTC. Protein product: CASSSVGGSRSYEQYF. This chain joins TRBV5-1 and TRBJ2-7; TRBD1 or TRBD2 may be the D gene (6 bases each). This CDR3 has 16 residues. Germline CDR1 and CDR2: SGHRS and YFSETQ. V was trimmed by 5 bases and J by 0 bases, leaving 18 bases between them.

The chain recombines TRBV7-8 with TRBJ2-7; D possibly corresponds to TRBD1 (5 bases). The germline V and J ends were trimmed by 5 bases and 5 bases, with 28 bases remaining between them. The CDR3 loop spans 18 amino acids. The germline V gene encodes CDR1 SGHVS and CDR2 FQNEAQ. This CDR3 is CASSVIDRQGPPVDEQYF. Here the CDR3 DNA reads TGTGCCAGCAGCGTTATCGATCGGCAGGGCCCGCCCGTGGACGAGCAGTACTTC.

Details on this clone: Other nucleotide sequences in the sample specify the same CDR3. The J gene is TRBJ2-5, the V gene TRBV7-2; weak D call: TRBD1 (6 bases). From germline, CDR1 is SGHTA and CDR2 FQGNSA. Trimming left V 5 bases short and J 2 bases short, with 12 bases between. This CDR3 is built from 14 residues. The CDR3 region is CASSLWTVQETQYF. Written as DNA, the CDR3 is TGTGCCAGCAGCCTTTGGACAGTTCAAGAGACCCAGTACTTC.

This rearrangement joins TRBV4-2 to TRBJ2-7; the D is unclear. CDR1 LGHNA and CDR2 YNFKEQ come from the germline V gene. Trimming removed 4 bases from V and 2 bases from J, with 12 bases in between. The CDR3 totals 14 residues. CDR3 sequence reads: CASSPAWLAYEQYF. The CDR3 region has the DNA TGTGCCAGCAGCCCAGCCTGGTTAGCCTACGAGCAGTACTTC.

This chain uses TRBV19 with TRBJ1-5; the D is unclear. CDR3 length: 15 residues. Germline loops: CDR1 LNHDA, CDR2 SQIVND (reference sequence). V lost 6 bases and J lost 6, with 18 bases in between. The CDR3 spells CASRFSVLGSQPQHF. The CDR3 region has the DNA TGTGCCAGTAGGTTTTCCGTCCTTGGCAGTCAGCCCCAGCATTTT.

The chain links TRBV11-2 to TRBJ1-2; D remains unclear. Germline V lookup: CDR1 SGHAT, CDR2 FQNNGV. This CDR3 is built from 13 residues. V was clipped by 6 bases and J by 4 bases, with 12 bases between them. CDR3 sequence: CASRSRKTYGYTF. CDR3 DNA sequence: TGTGCCAGCAGAAGCAGAAAGACCTATGGCTACACCTTC.

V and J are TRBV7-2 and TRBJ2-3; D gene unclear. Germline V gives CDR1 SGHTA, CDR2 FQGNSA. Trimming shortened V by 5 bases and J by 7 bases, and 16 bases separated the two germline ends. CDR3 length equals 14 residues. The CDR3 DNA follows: TGTGCCAGCAGCCCGCAACATGACGGCAATACGCAGTATTTT. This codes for CASSPQHDGNTQYF.